This passage covers 28 T cell receptor beta chains from one sample sequenced in a study of beta chain features in type 1 diabetes. Findings of the study overall: Patients with Type 1 diabetes showed moderately but significantly shorter TCRB CDR3s in all four CD4+ subsets.

cDNA synthesis used the whole RNA isolate, giving expressed TCRB sequences. Produced via immunoSEQ multiplex PCR; TCRdb's table is partial and in-frame only. The sample consists of roughly 100,000 clones, 25% to 35% of them appearing once. Which antigens these TCRs recognize remains unknown. What was sequenced was central memory CD4+ T cells from blood. The receptor source for this set is a woman between 18 and 29 years old with type 1 diabetes.

The chain carries TRBV10-1 and TRBJ2-3; the match to TRBD2 covers 12 bases. Germline-derived CDR1 and CDR2 are WNHNN and SYGVQD (reference sequence). The length of the CDR3 is 16 residues. After removal of 6 bases from V and 9 bases from J, the junction contained 13 bases not matched to a gene. In DNA form, the CDR3 reads TGCGCCAGCAGCCCCAACCTAGCGGGAGGGACTGAAACGCAGTATTTT. This codes for CASSPNLAGGTETQYF.

There are a few counts of this clone. V usage is TRBV5-6 and J usage is TRBJ2-7, with 7 nucleotides matching TRBD1. There are 14 residues in the CDR3. The J segment lost 0 bases and the V segment lost 6 bases, leaving 6 bases of the junction unmatched. Germline-derived CDR1 and CDR2 are SGHDT and YYEEEE. CDR3 protein: CASTRYRGSYEQYF. Here the CDR3 DNA reads TGTGCCAGCACCCGATACAGGGGCTCCTACGAGCAGTACTTC.

In its sample, this clone was seen a few times. Here the CDR3 reads CASSRSGGEGSYGYTF. In DNA form, the CDR3 reads TGTGCCAGCAGTCGCTCAGGGGGCGAAGGTTCCTATGGCTACACCTTC. This sequence joins TRBV7-2 and TRBJ1-2, with 8 nucleotides matching TRBD1. This CDR3 is built from 16 residues. Looked up from germline, CDR1 is SGHTA and CDR2 is FQGNSA. The junction had 13 bases not matched to a gene; V was cut back by 6 bases and J by 4 bases.

The chain links TRBV6-5 to TRBJ2-1; D may be TRBD2 (5 bases). The CDR3 runs 14 residues. Trimming cost V 6 bases and J 5 bases, with 14 bases left between them. Germline V gene sequence: CDR1 MNHEY, CDR2 SVGAGI. CDR3 bases: TGTGCCAGCAGAACCCGAGGGCAGCACAATGAGCAGTTCTTC. It codes for CASRTRGQHNEQFF.

The V and J genes are TRBV19 and TRBJ2-7; TRBD2 matches at 11 bases. Germline V CDR1 and CDR2: LNHDA, SQIVND (reference sequence). V lost 6 bases, J lost 1 base, and 5 bases stayed unmatched. The CDR3 length is 15 residues. The CDR3 sequence: CASRAGLAVSYEQYF. CDR3 sequence (DNA): TGTGCCAGTAGAGCGGGACTAGCGGTTTCCTACGAGCAGTACTTC.

This clone has a handful of counts. The J gene is TRBJ2-7, the V gene TRBV12-2; TRBD1 is taken as the D call from the table, unchecked against the DNA. TRBV12-2 is a recognized pseudogene. The CDR3 is made up of 18 amino acids. The CDR3 here is CASRRVVIRQGVFHEQYV. The CDR3 DNA reads TGTGCAAGTCGCCGGGTGGTCATCAGACAGGGGGTGTTCCACGAGCAGTACGTC.

CDR3 in amino acids: CASSFSRGELFF. The CDR3 region has the DNA TGTGCCAGCAGTTTTAGTCGCGGGGAGCTGTTTTTT. The gene calls are TRBV28 and TRBJ2-2; D gene ambiguous. This CDR3 has 12 residues. With 3 bases removed from V and 7 bases from J, the gap between germline ends came to 6 bases. Germline CDR1 is MDHEN and CDR2 is SYDVKM.

This clone was seen only a few times. The rearrangement joins TRBV29-1 to TRBJ2-2; TRBD2 aligns across 9 bases. J was trimmed by 8 bases and V by 3 bases; bases with no gene match: 7. The CDR3 loop spans 14 amino acids. Germline loops: CDR1 SQVTM, CDR2 ANQGSEA. CDR3 DNA sequence: TGCAGCGTTGAGGTTCTAGCGGGAAAGGGGGAGCTGTTTTTT. This encodes CSVEVLAGKGELFF.

This clone was observed once. The CDR3 loop is CASSPGLADYNEQFF. The CDR3 DNA sequence: TGCGCCAGCAGCCCAGGACTAGCGGACTACAATGAGCAGTTCTTC. The chain couples TRBV4-1 to TRBJ2-1, with TRBD2 matching 10 bases. Trimming cost V 4 bases and J 3 bases; bases outside gene matches: 3. This CDR3 spans 15 amino acids. The germline V gene has CDR1 MGHRA and CDR2 YSYEKL.

Only a few counts were recorded for this clone. The chain's CDR3 is CSGGSYTGELFF. CDR3 DNA sequence: TGCAGCGGGGGCTCTTACACCGGGGAGCTGTTTTTT. The chain has TRBV29-1 and TRBJ2-2; D is possibly TRBD1 (5 bases). The V gene's germline CDR1 is SQVTM and CDR2 ANQGSEA. Trimming cost V 7 bases and J 3 bases, with 9 bases left between them. This CDR3 contains 12 residues.

This clone was seen more than once but under ten times. The chain uses TRBV21-1 and TRBJ2-1; the table's D gene call, TRBD1, was not cross checked with the DNA. TRBV21-1 is a pseudogene. The CDR3 is 17 amino acids. The CDR3 is CASSKGTDRMGHNEQFF. CDR3 coding DNA: TGTGCCAGCAGCAAAGGGACAGACCGGATGGGCCACAATGAGCAGTTCTTC.

This clone was counted between two and nine times. The J gene is TRBJ1-1, the V gene TRBV19; no reliable D call. This CDR3 contains 13 residues. CDR1 LNHDA and CDR2 SQIVND come from the germline V gene (reference sequence). V lost 8 bases and J 0 bases, leaving 10 bases between the germline ends. The CDR3 sequence is CASAKPMNTEAFF. For the CDR3, the DNA is TGTGCCAGTGCAAAGCCTATGAACACTGAAGCTTTCTTT. Drawing the rest from reference TRBV19 and TRBJ1-1, the complete variable domain is DGGITQSPKYLFRKEGQNVTLSCEQNLNHDAMYWYRQDPGQGLRLIYYSQIVNDFQKGDIAEGYSVSREKKESFPLTVTSAQKNPTAFYLCASAKPMNTEAFFGQGTRLTVV.

This clone showed up just a few times. V usage is TRBV4-2 and J usage is TRBJ2-7; the match to TRBD2 covers 11 bases. Germline CDR1 reads LGHNA; CDR2 reads YNFKEQ. The CDR3 is 18 amino acids. V was pared by 1 base and J by 4 bases, with 12 bases of the junction left unmatched. The CDR3 reads CASSQVSGTSGGTYEQYF. DNA of the CDR3: TGTGCCAGCAGCCAAGTATCGGGAACTAGCGGGGGAACTTACGAGCAGTACTTC.

This clone came up a few times. At one boundary the junction diverges from the germline segment, which might be a read error. The V and J genes are TRBV18 and TRBJ1-1; TRBD1 matches at 8 bases. The CDR3 is 13 amino acids. Germline CDR1 reads KGHSH; CDR2 reads LQKENI. This chain's CDR3 is CATSGGLNTEAFF. The DNA for the CDR3 is TGTGCCACCTCAGGGGGCCTGAACACTGAAGCTTTCTTT.

This chain uses TRBV19 with TRBJ2-1, with 7 bases aligning to TRBD2. The CDR3 loop spans 14 amino acids. CDR1 and CDR2 (germline): LNHDA, SQIVND (reference sequence). The trim removed 8 bases at V and 2 bases at J, leaving 6 bases unmatched. DNA for the CDR3: TGTGCCAGTGCGAAGCGGGACCCCTACAATGAGCAGTTCTTC. It yields the protein CASAKRDPYNEQFF. The full variable domain, with the rest looked up from reference TRBV19 and TRBJ2-1, is DGGITQSPKYLFRKEGQNVTLSCEQNLNHDAMYWYRQDPGQGLRLIYYSQIVNDFQKGDIAEGYSVSREKKESFPLTVTSAQKNPTAFYLCASAKRDPYNEQFFGPGTRLTVL.

This clone was picked up a small number of times. The CDR3 DNA reads TGCGCCAGCAGCCAAGAAGTTAGTCAGGGGGCTAGCGGGAGTAATGAGCAGTTCTTC. It encodes CASSQEVSQGASGSNEQFF. V is TRBV4-1 and J is TRBJ2-1; 10 bases map to TRBD2. Looked up from germline, CDR1 is MGHRA and CDR2 is YSYEKL. The CDR3 spans 19 residues. The junction had 15 bases not matched to a gene; V was cut back by 0 bases and J by 7 bases.

The genes are TRBV7-9 and TRBJ2-7; possibly TRBD2 for D (5 bases). Trimming cost V 2 bases and J 4 bases, with 9 bases left between them. The CDR3 consists of 13 residues. CDR1 is SEHNR, CDR2 FQNEAQ, per germline (reference sequence). For the CDR3, the DNA is TGTGCCAGCAGCTTAAAAGGAGGTTACGAGCAGTACGTC. Translated, it gives CASSLKGGYEQYV.

V usage is TRBV18 and J usage is TRBJ1-1; D unclear. Germline V gene lookup returns CDR1 KGHSH and CDR2 LQKENI. The V end was cut by 4 bases, the J end by 7 bases, with 7 bases between. This CDR3 contains 11 residues. CDR3 sequence reads: CASSQRDEAFF. DNA of the CDR3: TGTGCCAGCTCACAGAGGGATGAAGCTTTCTTT.

Sample share makes this clone medium-sized (0.01 to 0.1%). The chain carries TRBV28 and TRBJ2-4, with 7 bases identical to TRBD1. The J segment lost 8 bases and the V segment lost 6 bases, leaving 4 bases of the junction unmatched. CDR1 is MDHEN, CDR2 SYDVKM, per germline. CDR3 length equals 12 residues. This chain's CDR3 is CASRTGSDIQYF. CDR3 sequence (DNA): TGTGCCAGCAGGACAGGGTCGGACATTCAGTACTTC.

This chain links TRBV19 with TRBJ2-1; 9 bases map to TRBD2. Germline lookup yields CDR1 LNHDA and CDR2 SQIVND (reference sequence). The V segment lost 1 base and the J segment 6 bases; nucleotides outside the gene matches: 10. CDR3 length equals 17 residues. This chain's CDR3 is CASSIAPSAGGRNEQFF. CDR3 nucleotide sequence: TGTGCCAGTAGTATAGCCCCGTCGGCGGGAGGGCGCAATGAGCAGTTCTTC.

The J gene is TRBJ2-2, the V gene TRBV4-3, with TRBD1 as a possible D gene (5 bases). Per the germline V gene, CDR1 is LGHNA and CDR2 is YSLEER. V dropped 0 bases and J dropped 6 bases, with 14 bases sitting between them. This CDR3 has 16 amino acids. The CDR3 sequence is CASSQESRVVSGELFF. The CDR3 coding sequence is TGCGCCAGCAGCCAAGAGTCCAGGGTCGTGTCCGGGGAGCTGTTTTTT.

The chain recombines TRBV19 with TRBJ1-5, with D unclear. The V end was cut by 3 bases, the J end by 6 bases, with 12 bases between. CDR3 length equals 14 residues. CDR1 LNHDA and CDR2 SQIVND come from the germline V gene (reference sequence). DNA for the CDR3: TGTGCCAGTAGTATTGATTCCCGCGGTCAGCCCCAGCATTTT. It yields the protein CASSIDSRGQPQHF.

This clone has just a few counts. The chain recombines TRBV6-1 with TRBJ1-1; D uncertain. The CDR3 runs 12 residues. Germline lookup yields CDR1 MNHNS and CDR2 SASEGT. V was clipped by 5 bases and J by 1 base, with 5 bases between them. The CDR3 loop is CASSSKNTEAFF. The CDR3, as DNA: TGTGCCAGCAGTTCCAAGAACACTGAAGCTTTCTTT.

The chain links TRBV18 to TRBJ2-5, with D unresolved. The CDR3 is made up of 15 amino acids. Trimming cost V 3 bases and J 1 base, with 12 bases left between them. Germline V gives CDR1 KGHSH, CDR2 LQKENI. CDR3 amino acids: CASSPRPTAQETQYF. The CDR3, as DNA: TGTGCCAGCTCACCGCGGCCCACCGCCCAAGAGACCCAGTACTTC.

The chain recombines TRBV27 with TRBJ1-1; D ambiguous. The CDR3 covers 14 residues. The ends were cut back, 6 bases at V and 3 bases at J, with 14 bases in the middle. Germline CDR1 is MNHEY and CDR2 is SMNVEV (reference sequence). The CDR3, as DNA: TGTGCCAGCAGACGACTGTCCACCCACACTGAAGCTTTCTTT. It translates to CASRRLSTHTEAFF.

This clone was seen more than once but under ten times. The rearrangement uses TRBV19 and TRBJ2-5, with 8 bases aligning to TRBD1. The CDR3 covers 16 residues. Germline V lookup: CDR1 LNHDA, CDR2 SQIVND (reference sequence). V gave up 2 bases and J gave up 4 bases; unmatched junction bases: 9. The CDR3 region is CASSIHGRGLGETQYF. The DNA of the CDR3 is TGTGCCAGTAGTATACACGGCAGGGGGCTCGGAGAGACCCAGTACTTC.

This clone was counted between two and nine times. The chain combines TRBV7-6 with TRBJ2-3; D is possibly TRBD1 (6 bases). Trimming stripped 0 bases from V and 4 bases from J, with 11 bases between. The CDR3 sequence is 15 residues long. Germline loops: CDR1 SGHVS, CDR2 FNYEAQ. CDR3 region: CASSLAQGIADTQYF. DNA for the CDR3: TGTGCCAGCAGCTTAGCCCAGGGGATCGCAGATACGCAGTATTTT.

The chain uses TRBV10-2 and TRBJ2-7; 9 positions match TRBD1. The length of the CDR3 is 14 residues. After removal of 6 bases from V and 2 bases from J, the junction contained 5 bases not matched to a gene. CDR1 is WSHSY and CDR2 is SAAADI in the germline V gene. CDR3 sequence reads: CASRGQGTAYEQYF. The CDR3 region has the DNA TGCGCCAGCAGGGGACAGGGAACGGCCTACGAGCAGTACTTC.